The 13 T cell receptor beta chains in this list originate from one sample, sequenced in a study of a mutant IDH1 vaccine in newly diagnosed glioma. TCRdb keeps only in-frame clones here, not all; method: immunoSEQ multiplex PCR. Of about 64,000 clones in the sample, approximately 84% were seen once. Time point indicated: week 11, during vaccination. Every vaccine dose comprised 300 ug of mutant IDH1 20-mer peptide plus topical imiquimod. These receptors lack a known antigen. Sequencing used PBMCs, obtained from a glioma patient whose treatment included an IDH1 peptide vaccine. All receptors derive from a woman between 45 and 65 years old with glioma.

By share of the sample, this clone is medium-sized. The chain couples TRBV5-6 to TRBJ1-1; D possibly corresponds to TRBD1 (5 bases). V was trimmed by 4 bases and J by 11 bases, leaving 21 bases between them. This CDR3 contains 14 residues. The germline CDR1 and CDR2 sequences are SGHDT and YYEEEE. The CDR3 sequence: CASSPGGGARAAFF. The CDR3 DNA reads as TGTGCCAGCAGCCCGGGCGGGGGAGCCAGGGCGGCTTTCTTT.

This chain links TRBV4-3 with TRBJ2-7; 7 bases fit TRBD1. V gave up 8 bases and J gave up 4 bases; unmatched junction bases: 23. The CDR3 consists of 18 residues. Germline-derived CDR1 and CDR2 are LGHNA and YSLEER. CDR3 DNA: TGCGCCAGCGGCGGCCGGGACAGTCCCTCTCATCACTCATACGAGCAGTACTTC. Protein: CASGGRDSPSHHSYEQYF.

The chain recombines TRBV29-1 with TRBJ2-5; TRBD1 might be the D (6 bases). Trimming shortened V by 7 bases and J by 5 bases, and 14 bases separated the two germline ends. The CDR3 length is 12 residues. Germline V lookup: CDR1 SQVTM, CDR2 ANQGSEA. CDR3 sequence: CSGGSGAETQYF. DNA of the CDR3: TGCAGCGGGGGATCAGGGGCGGAGACCCAGTACTTC.

This chain uses TRBV29-1 with TRBJ1-2; maybe TRBD1 (5 bases). This CDR3 comprises 13 residues. CDR1 is SQVTM, CDR2 ANQGSEA, per germline. The V gene lost 7 bases and the J gene lost 4 bases, with 16 bases spanning the gap. CDR3 bases: TGCAGCGCCCCAGGGAGAGGCTCCTATGGCTACACCTTC. It encodes CSAPGRGSYGYTF.

The chain recombines TRBV18 with TRBJ1-1, with no clear D. This CDR3 is 13 amino acids long. Germline CDR1 is KGHSH and CDR2 is LQKENI. Trimming took 5 bases from V and 2 from J, leaving 9 bases between them. DNA for the CDR3: TGTGCCAGCTCATCTGACGTTAACACTGAAGCTTTCTTT. Translating it yields CASSSDVNTEAFF.

The chain is built from TRBV7-9 and TRBJ2-7; D not resolved. The CDR3 covers 15 residues. Trimming removed 5 bases at V and 0 bases at J, with 14 bases between. Germline CDR1 SEHNR, CDR2 FQNEAQ (reference sequence). This CDR3 is CASSPFSANSYEQYF. In nucleotides, the CDR3 is TGTGCCAGCAGCCCTTTCAGTGCAAACTCCTACGAGCAGTACTTC.

V is TRBV5-6 and J is TRBJ1-4; a weak D match, TRBD1 (5 bases). The germline V gene encodes CDR1 SGHDT and CDR2 YYEEEE. With 3 bases removed from V and 8 bases from J, the gap between germline ends came to 17 bases. The CDR3 totals 15 residues. This CDR3 reads CASSSRGRVGEKLFF. The DNA for the CDR3 is TGTGCCAGCAGCTCTCGGGGCAGGGTCGGGGAAAAACTGTTTTTT. The full variable domain, its missing parts supplied by reference TRBV5-6 and TRBJ1-4, is DAGVTQSPTHLIKTRGQQVTLRCSPKSGHDTVSWYQQALGQGPQFIFQYYEEEERQRGNFPDRFSGHQFPNYSSELNVNALLLGDSALYLCASSSRGRVGEKLFFGSGTQLSVL.

The chain employs TRBV6-1 and TRBJ1-5; D not resolved. Germline V gene sequence: CDR1 MNHNS, CDR2 SASEGT. The CDR3 length is 17 residues. Trimming removed 4 bases from V and 7 bases from J, with 23 bases in between. The CDR3 protein is CASSGGNGIQLIQPQHF. CDR3 nucleotides: TGTGCCAGCAGTGGAGGGAACGGGATACAGTTGATCCAGCCCCAGCATTTT.

This clone was detected only once. The chain is built from TRBV19 and TRBJ1-3, with D uncertain. This CDR3 spans 14 amino acids. Per the germline V gene, CDR1 is LNHDA and CDR2 is SQIVND (reference sequence). Trimming took 6 bases from V and 0 from J, leaving 9 bases between them. The DNA of the CDR3 is TGTGCCAGTAGAGTCCGGGCCTCTGGAAACACCATATATTTT. Protein product: CASRVRASGNTIYF.

The chain is built from TRBV5-6 and TRBJ1-2, with D hard to call. Per the germline V gene, CDR1 is SGHDT and CDR2 is YYEEEE. V was pared by 0 bases and J by 4 bases, with 4 bases between. The CDR3 sequence is 12 residues long. CDR3 residues: CASSLEAYGYTF. The CDR3 DNA follows: TGTGCCAGCAGCTTGGAGGCCTATGGCTACACCTTC.

This chain links TRBV6-1 with TRBJ2-7; D is perhaps TRBD1 or TRBD2 (5 bases each). From germline, CDR1 is MNHNS and CDR2 SASEGT. Between the trimmed V and J ends, which lost 6 bases and 3 bases, there was a span of 15 bases. CDR3 size: 14 residues. DNA of the CDR3: TGTGCCAGCAGCCCGGGGACGGGGAACTACGAGCAGTACTTC. As protein: CASSPGTGNYEQYF.

The rearrangement joins TRBV5-1 to TRBJ1-1; unclear D gene. V shed 0 bases and J shed 0 bases, with 6 bases lying between them. Germline CDR1 SGHRS, CDR2 YFSETQ. This CDR3 is built from 14 residues. The CDR3 bases are TGCGCCAGCAGCTTGGGCGATCTGAACACTGAAGCTTTCTTT. This translates into CASSLGDLNTEAFF.

This chain joins TRBV6-6 and TRBJ1-1; 7 positions agree with TRBD1. V gave up 7 bases and J gave up 7 bases; unmatched junction bases: 12. CDR1 is MNHNY, CDR2 SVGAGI, per germline (reference sequence). The CDR3 totals 14 residues. The CDR3 region has the DNA TGTGCCAGCACCCTCGACCGCGGGACAGTTGAAGCTTTCTTT. Encoded protein: CASTLDRGTVEAFF.